Described below is a single T cell receptor (beta chain) sequence and its context. The antigen is not known. This specimen comes from a study of type 1 and type 2 diabetes patients. Regarding the study as a whole: Highly-expanded CD4+ clones were few in type 2 diabetes, median one, 3.9% of reads. V and J gene usage correlated at around 0.97 between type 2 diabetes and control samples.

The PCR template was genomic DNA. The TCR beta CDR3 region was amplified using 30 forward and 13 reverse primers. One entry per CDR3 protein, called by TCRdb with MiXCR from the multiplex PCR reads. The data show 250,000 or so distinct CDR3 sequences, more than 40% seen once. The CDR3 totals 15 residues. V shed 4 bases and J shed 7 bases, with 16 bases lying between them. In germline, CDR1 is MDHEN, CDR2 SYDVKM. This TCR came from a man in his late teens or twenties with type 2 diabetes. This chain connects TRBV28 to TRBJ1-4; D is perhaps TRBD1 (5 bases). Sequenced sample: peripheral blood mononuclear cells (PBMCs). The CDR3 reads CASSSTPGGVEKLFF. DNA of the CDR3: TGTGCCAGCAGTTCAACCCCGGGGGGTGTTGAAAAACTGTTTTTT.